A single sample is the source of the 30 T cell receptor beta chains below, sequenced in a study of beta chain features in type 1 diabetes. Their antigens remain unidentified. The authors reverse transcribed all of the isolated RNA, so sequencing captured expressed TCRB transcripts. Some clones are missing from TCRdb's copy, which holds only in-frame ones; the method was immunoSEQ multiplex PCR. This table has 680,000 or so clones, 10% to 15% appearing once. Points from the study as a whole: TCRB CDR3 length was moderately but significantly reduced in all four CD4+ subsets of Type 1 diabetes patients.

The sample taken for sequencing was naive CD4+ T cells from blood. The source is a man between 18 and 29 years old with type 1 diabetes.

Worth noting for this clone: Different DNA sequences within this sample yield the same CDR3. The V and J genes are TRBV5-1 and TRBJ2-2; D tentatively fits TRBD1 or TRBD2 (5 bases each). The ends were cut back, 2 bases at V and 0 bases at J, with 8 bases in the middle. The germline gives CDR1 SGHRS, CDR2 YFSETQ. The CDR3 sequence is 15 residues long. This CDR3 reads CASSLGTANTGELFF. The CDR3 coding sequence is TGCGCCAGCAGCTTAGGGACGGCGAACACCGGGGAGCTGTTTTTT.

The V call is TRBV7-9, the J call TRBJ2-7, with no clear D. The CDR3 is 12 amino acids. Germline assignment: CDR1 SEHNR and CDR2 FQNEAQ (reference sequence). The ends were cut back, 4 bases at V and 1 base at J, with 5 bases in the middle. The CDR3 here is CASSSVSYEQYF. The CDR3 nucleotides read TGTGCCAGCAGCTCAGTATCCTACGAGCAGTACTTC.

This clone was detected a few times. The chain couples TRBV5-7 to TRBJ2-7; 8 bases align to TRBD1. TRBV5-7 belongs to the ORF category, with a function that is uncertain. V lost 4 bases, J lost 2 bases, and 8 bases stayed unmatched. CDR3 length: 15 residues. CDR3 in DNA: TGTGCCAGCAGCGACGGACAGGGTTGGACCTACGAGCAGTACTTC. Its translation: CASSDGQGWTYEQYF.

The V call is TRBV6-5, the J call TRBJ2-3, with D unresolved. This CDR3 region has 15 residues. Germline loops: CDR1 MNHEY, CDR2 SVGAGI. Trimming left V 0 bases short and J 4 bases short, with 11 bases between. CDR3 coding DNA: TGTGCCAGCAGTTACTCAAACCCAACCCCAGATACGCAGTATTTT. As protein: CASSYSNPTPDTQYF.

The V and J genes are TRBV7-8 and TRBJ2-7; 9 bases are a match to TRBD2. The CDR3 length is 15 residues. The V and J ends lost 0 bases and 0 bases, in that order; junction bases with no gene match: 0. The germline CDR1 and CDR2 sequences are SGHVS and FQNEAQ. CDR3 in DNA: TGTGCCAGCAGCTTAGCTAGCGGGGGCTCCTACGAGCAGTACTTC. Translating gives CASSLASGGSYEQYF.

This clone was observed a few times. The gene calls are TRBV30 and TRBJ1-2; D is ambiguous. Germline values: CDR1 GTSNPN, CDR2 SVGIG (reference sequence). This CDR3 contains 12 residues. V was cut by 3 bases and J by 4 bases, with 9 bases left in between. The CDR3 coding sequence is TGTGCCTGGAGACCCGGTCCCTATGGCTACACCTTC. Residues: CAWRPGPYGYTF. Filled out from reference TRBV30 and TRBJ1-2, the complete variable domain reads SQTIHQWPATLVQPVGSPLSLECTVEGTSNPNLYWYRQAAGRGLQLLFYSVGIGQISSEVPQNLSASRPQDRQFILSSKKLLLSDSGFYLCAWRPGPYGYTFGSGTRLTVV.

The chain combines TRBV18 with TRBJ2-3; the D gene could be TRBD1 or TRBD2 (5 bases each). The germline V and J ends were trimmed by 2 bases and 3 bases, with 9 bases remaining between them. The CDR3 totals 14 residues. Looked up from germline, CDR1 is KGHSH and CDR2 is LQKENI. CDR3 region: CASSPGAGTDTQYF. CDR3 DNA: TGTGCCAGCTCACCAGGGGCGGGTACAGATACGCAGTATTTT.

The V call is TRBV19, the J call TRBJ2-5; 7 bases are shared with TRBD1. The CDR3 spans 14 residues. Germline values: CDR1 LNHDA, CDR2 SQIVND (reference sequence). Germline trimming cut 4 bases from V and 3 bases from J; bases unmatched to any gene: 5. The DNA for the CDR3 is TGTGCCAGTAGTAGCACCGGGACAGAAGAGACCCAGTACTTC. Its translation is CASSSTGTEETQYF.

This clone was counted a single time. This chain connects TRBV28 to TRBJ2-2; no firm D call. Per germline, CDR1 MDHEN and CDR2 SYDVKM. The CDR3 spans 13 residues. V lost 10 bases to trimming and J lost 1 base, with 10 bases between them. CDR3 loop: CATLWGNTGELFF. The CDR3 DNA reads TGTGCCACCCTATGGGGGAACACCGGGGAGCTGTTTTTT.

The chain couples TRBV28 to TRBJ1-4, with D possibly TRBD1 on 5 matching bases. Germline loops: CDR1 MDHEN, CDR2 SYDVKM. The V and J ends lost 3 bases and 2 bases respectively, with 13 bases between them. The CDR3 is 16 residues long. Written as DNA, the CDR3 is TGTGCCAGCAGTTTGACATCAGGGTCCACTAATGAAAAACTGTTTTTT. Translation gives CASSLTSGSTNEKLFF.

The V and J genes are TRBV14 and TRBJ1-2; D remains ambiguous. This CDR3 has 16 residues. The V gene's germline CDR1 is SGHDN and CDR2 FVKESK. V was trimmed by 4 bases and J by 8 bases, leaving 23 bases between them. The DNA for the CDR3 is TGTGCCAGCAGCCGGGCCCGTGGTCGGGAGCGAGACGGCTACACCTTC. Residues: CASSRARGRERDGYTF.

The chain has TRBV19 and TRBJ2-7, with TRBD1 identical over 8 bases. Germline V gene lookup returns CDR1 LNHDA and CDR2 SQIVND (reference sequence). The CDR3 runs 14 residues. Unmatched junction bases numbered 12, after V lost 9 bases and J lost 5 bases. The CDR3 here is CASHPSDRVHEQYF. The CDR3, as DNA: TGTGCCAGCCATCCTTCGGACAGGGTCCACGAGCAGTACTTC.

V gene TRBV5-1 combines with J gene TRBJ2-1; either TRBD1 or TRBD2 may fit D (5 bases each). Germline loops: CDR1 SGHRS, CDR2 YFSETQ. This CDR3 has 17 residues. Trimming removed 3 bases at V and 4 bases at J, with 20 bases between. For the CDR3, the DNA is TGCGCCAGCAGCTCGATATCGACAGCGGCCTCGTACAATGAGCAGTTCTTC. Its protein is CASSSISTAASYNEQFF.

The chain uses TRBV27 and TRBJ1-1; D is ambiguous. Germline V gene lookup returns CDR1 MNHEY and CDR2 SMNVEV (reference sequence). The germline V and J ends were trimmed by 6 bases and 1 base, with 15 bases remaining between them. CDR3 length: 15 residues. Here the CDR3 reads CASRARFQANTEAFF. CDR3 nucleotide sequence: TGTGCCAGCAGAGCAAGGTTCCAGGCGAACACTGAAGCTTTCTTT.

CDR3 loop: CASSPLQGSETQYF. Here the CDR3 DNA reads TGTGCCAGCTCACCACTTCAGGGGTCGGAGACCCAGTACTTC. This chain links TRBV18 with TRBJ2-5; D is perhaps TRBD1 (6 bases). The CDR3 sequence is 14 residues long. Germline lookup yields CDR1 KGHSH and CDR2 LQKENI. Between the trimmed V and J ends, which lost 1 base and 5 bases, there was a span of 11 bases.

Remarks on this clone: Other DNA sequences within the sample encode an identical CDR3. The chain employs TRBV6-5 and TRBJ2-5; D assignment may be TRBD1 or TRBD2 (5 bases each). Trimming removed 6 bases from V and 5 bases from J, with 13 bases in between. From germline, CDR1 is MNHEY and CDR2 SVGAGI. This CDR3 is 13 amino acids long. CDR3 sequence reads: CASSRGVGETQYF. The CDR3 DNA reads TGTGCCAGCAGCCGAGGGGTGGGGGAGACCCAGTACTTC.

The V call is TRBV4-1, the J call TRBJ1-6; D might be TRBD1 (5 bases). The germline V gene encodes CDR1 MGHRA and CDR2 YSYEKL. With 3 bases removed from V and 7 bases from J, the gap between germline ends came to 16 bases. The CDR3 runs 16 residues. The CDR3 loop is CASSHTRQGGNSPLHF. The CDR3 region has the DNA TGCGCCAGCAGCCATACTAGGCAGGGTGGGAATTCACCCCTCCACTTT.

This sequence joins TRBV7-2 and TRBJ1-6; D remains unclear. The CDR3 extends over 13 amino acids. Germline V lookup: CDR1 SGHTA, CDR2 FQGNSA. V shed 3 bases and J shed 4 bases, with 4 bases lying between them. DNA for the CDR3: TGTGCCAGCAGCTTTAAGTATAATTCACCCCTCCACTTT. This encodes CASSFKYNSPLHF. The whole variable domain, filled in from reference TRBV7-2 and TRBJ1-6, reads GAGVSQSPSNKVTEKGKDVELRCDPISGHTALYWYRQSLGQGLEFLIYFQGNSAPDKSGLPSDRFSAERTGGSVSTLTIQRTQQEDSAVYLCASSFKYNSPLHFGNGTRLTVT.

The DNA for the CDR3 is TGTGCCAGTAGTCCTATTGGAAACACTGAAGCTTTCTTT. It specifies CASSPIGNTEAFF. This chain connects TRBV19 to TRBJ1-1; D is unclear. CDR3 length equals 13 residues. CDR1 is LNHDA and CDR2 is SQIVND in the germline V gene (reference sequence). Trimming took off 5 bases at V and 2 bases at J, with 9 bases between the two ends.

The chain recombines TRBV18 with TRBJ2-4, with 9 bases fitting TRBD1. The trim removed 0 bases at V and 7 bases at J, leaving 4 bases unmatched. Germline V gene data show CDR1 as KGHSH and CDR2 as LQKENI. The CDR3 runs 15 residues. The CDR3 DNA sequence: TGTGCCAGCTCACCACCCGGACAGGGGCCCAACATTCAGTACTTC. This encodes CASSPPGQGPNIQYF.

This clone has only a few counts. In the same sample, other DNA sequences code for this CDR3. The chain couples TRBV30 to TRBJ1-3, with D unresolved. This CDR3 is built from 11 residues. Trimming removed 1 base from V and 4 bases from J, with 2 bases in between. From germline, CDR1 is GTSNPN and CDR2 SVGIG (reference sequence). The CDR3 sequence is CAWSAGNTIYF. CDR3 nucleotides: TGTGCCTGGAGTGCGGGAAACACCATATATTTT.

DNA for the CDR3: TGCGCCAGCAGCTTGGAAGGTGGTGAAGCTTTCTTT. Protein: CASSLEGGEAFF. V is TRBV5-1 and J is TRBJ1-1; the D is unclear. Germline CDR1 reads SGHRS; CDR2 reads YFSETQ. This CDR3 comprises 12 residues. V lost 0 bases and J lost 7, with 7 bases in between.

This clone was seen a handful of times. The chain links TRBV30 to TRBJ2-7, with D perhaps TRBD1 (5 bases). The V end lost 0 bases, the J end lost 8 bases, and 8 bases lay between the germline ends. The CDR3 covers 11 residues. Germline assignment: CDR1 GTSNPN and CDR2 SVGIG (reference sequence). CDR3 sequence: CAWSVGAQQYF. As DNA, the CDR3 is TGTGCCTGGAGTGTAGGGGCGCAGCAGTACTTC.

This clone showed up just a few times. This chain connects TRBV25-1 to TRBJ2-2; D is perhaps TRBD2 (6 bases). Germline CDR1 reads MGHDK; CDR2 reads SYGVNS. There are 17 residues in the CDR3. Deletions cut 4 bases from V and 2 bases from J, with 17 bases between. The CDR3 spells CASSGQSLGTNTGELFF. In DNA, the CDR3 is TGTGCCAGCAGTGGCCAAAGTCTCGGGACTAACACCGGGGAGCTGTTTTTT.

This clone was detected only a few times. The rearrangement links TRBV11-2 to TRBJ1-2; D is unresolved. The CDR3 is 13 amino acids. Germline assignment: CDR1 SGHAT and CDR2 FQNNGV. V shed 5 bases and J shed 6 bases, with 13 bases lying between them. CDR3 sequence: CASSEDLVNGYTF. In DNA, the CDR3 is TGTGCCAGCAGCGAGGACCTCGTCAATGGCTACACCTTC.

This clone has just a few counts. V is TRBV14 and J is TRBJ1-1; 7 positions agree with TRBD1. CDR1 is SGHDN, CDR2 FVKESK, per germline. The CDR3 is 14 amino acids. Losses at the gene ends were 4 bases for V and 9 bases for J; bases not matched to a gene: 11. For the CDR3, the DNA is TGTGCCAGCAGCCCCCTCGGACAGGTCCGGAAAGCTTTCTTT. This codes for CASSPLGQVRKAFF. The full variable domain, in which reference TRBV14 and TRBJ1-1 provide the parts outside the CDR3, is EAGVTQFPSHSVIEKGQTVTLRCDPISGHDNLYWYRRVMGKEIKFLLHFVKESKQDESGMPNNRFLAERTGGTYSTLKVQPAELEDSGVYFCASSPLGQVRKAFFGQGTRLTVV.

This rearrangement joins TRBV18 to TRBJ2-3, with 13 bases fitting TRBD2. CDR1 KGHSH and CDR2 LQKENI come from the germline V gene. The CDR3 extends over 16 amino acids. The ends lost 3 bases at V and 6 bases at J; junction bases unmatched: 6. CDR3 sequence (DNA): TGTGCCAGCTCACCCGGACTAGCGGGGGCTCACGATACGCAGTATTTT. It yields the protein CASSPGLAGAHDTQYF.

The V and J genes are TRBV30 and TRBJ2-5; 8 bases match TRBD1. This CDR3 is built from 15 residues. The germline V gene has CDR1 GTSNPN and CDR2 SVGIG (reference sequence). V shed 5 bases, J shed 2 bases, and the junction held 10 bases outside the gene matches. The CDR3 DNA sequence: TGTGCCTGGCTTCGCCGGGACAGGACACAAGAGACCCAGTACTTC. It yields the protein CAWLRRDRTQETQYF.

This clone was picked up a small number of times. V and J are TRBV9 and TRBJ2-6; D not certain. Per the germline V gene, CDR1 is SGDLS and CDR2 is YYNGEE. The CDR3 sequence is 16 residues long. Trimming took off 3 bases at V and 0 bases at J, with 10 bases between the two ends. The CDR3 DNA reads TGTGCCAGCAGCGACTCTTGGAGCTCTGGGGCCAACGTCCTGACTTTC. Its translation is CASSDSWSSGANVLTF.

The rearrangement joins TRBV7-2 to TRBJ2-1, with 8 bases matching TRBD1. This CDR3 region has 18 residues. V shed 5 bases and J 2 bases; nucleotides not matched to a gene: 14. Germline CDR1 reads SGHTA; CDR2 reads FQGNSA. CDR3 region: CASSPGQARGGPYNEQFF. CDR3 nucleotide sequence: TGTGCCAGCAGCCCGGGACAGGCAAGAGGGGGTCCCTACAATGAGCAGTTCTTC.